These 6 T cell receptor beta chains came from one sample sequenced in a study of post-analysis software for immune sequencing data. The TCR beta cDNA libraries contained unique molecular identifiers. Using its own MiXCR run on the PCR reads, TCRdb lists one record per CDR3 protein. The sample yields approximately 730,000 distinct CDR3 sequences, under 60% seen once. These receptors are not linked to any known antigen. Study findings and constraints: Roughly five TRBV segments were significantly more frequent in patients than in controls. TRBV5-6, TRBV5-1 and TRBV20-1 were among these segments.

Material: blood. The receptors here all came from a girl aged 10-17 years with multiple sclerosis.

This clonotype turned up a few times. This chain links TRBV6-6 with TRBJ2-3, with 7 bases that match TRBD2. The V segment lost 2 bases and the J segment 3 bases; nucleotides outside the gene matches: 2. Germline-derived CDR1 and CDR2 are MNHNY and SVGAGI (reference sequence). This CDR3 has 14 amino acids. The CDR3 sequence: CASSYGRETDTQYF. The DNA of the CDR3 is TGTGCCAGCAGTTACGGGCGGGAGACAGATACGCAGTATTTT.

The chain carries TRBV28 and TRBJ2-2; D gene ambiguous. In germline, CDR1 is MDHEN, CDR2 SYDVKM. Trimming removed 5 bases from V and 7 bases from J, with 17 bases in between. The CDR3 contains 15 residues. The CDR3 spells CASSPQVSFFGELFF. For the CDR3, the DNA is TGTGCCAGCAGTCCTCAAGTTAGCTTTTTCGGGGAGCTGTTTTTT. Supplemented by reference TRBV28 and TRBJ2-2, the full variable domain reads DVKVTQSSRYLVKRTGEKVFLECVQDMDHENMFWYRQDPGLGLRLIYFSYDVKMKEKGDIPEGYSVSREKKERFSLILESASTNQTSMYLCASSPQVSFFGELFFGEGSRLTVL.

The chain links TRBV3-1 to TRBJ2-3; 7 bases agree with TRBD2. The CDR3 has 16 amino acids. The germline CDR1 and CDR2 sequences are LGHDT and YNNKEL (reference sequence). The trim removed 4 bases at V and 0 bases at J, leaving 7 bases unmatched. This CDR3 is CASSPSGGISTDTQYF. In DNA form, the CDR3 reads TGTGCCAGCAGCCCTTCGGGAGGAATTAGCACAGATACGCAGTATTTT.

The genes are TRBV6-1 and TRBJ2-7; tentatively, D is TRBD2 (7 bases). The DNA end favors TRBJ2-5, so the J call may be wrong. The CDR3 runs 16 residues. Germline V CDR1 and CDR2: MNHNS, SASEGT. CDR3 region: CASSERVGGGKETQYF. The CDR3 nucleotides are TGTGCCAGCAGTGAACGGGTAGGGGGGGGAAAAGAGACCCAGTACTTC.

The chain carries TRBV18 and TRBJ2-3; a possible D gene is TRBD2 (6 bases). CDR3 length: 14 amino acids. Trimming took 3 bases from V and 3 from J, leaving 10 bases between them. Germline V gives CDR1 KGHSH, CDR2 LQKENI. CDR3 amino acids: CASSPRGTTDTQYF. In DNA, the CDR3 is TGTGCCAGCTCACCTCGGGGGACTACAGATACGCAGTATTTT.

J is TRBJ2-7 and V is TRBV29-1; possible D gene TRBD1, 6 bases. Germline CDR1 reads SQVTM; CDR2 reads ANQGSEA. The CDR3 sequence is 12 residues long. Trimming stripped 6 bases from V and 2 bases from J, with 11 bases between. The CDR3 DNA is TGCAGCGTCCGGGACACTACCTACGAGCAGTACTTC. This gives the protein CSVRDTTYEQYF.